These 5 T cell receptor beta chains share one sample of origin, sequenced in a study of T cell responses to AZD1222 COVID-19 vaccine. Repertoires were generated with immunoSEQ multiplex PCR, while TCRdb's copy carries only in-frame clones and drops some. The sample has more than 100,000 clones, around 85% seen once. Here the sequenced sample was peripheral blood, taken on day 0 of AZD1222 vaccination. These receptors originate from an adult in good health.

This rearrangement joins TRBV5-1 to TRBJ2-3; 7 bases line up with TRBD2. Germline CDR1 and CDR2: SGHRS and YFSETQ. The CDR3 extends over 14 amino acids. J gave up 2 bases and V 5 bases, and 5 bases lay outside the gene matches. The CDR3 DNA reads TGCGCCAGCAGGTGGCGGGAGTTCACAGATACGCAGTATTTT. It specifies CASRWREFTDTQYF.

The chain joins TRBV25-1 to TRBJ1-6, with D tentatively TRBD1 (5 bases). V shed 4 bases and J shed 2 bases, with 6 bases lying between them. Germline CDR1 is MGHDK and CDR2 is SYGVNS. The CDR3 is made up of 14 amino acids. The CDR3, as DNA: TGTGCCAGCAGTGCAGGGCCCTATAATTCACCCCTCCACTTT. It yields the protein CASSAGPYNSPLHF.

The chain recombines TRBV4-1 with TRBJ2-7, with TRBD2 identical over 11 bases. The germline gives CDR1 MGHRA, CDR2 YSYEKL. The CDR3 has 15 amino acids. The trim removed 4 bases at V and 5 bases at J, leaving 7 bases unmatched. This CDR3 reads CASSLTTSGSNEQYF. The CDR3 coding sequence is TGCGCCAGCAGCCTAACTACTAGCGGGAGTAACGAGCAGTACTTC.

The CDR3 spells CASSSYRDYGYTF. The CDR3 DNA follows: TGTGCCAGCAGCTCCTACAGGGACTATGGCTACACCTTC. The chain couples TRBV5-4 to TRBJ1-2, with a possible D match to TRBD1 (6 bases). Deletions cut 3 bases from V and 3 bases from J, with 9 bases between. The germline gives CDR1 SGHNT, CDR2 YYREEE (reference sequence). This CDR3 has 13 amino acids.

V is TRBV7-2 and J is TRBJ2-7; TRBD1 might be the D (6 bases). Germline V lookup: CDR1 SGHTA, CDR2 FQGNSA. Trimming took 3 bases from V and 4 from J, leaving 13 bases between them. The CDR3 contains 14 residues. The CDR3 loop is CASSFGTLYYEQYF. Here the CDR3 DNA reads TGTGCCAGCAGCTTCGGGACACTTTATTACGAGCAGTACTTC.